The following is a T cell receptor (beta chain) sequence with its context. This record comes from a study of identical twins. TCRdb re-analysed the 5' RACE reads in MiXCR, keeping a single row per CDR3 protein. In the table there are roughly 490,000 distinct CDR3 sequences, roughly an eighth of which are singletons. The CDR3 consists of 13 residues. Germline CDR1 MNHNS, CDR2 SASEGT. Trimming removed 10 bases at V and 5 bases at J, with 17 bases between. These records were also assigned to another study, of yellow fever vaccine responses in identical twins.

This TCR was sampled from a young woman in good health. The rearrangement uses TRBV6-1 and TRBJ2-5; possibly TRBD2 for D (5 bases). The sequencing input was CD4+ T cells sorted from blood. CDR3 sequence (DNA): TGTGCCACCTCCTTAGCGCGTCGGGAGACCCAGTACTTC. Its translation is CATSLARRETQYF.